This TCR beta chain derives from a study of shared clonotypes between healthy human individuals. Only a few counts were recorded for this clone. Profiled with immunoSEQ multiplex PCR; TCRdb holds only in-frame clones, not every one. Among about a million clones listed, approximately 80% were seen once. The CDR3 length is 14 residues. V was clipped by 5 bases and J by 6 bases, with 15 bases between them. Germline V lookup: CDR1 LGHNA, CDR2 YNFKEQ. The receptor was derived from a man between 18 and 35 years old in good health. Some clones in this sample may be carry-over from other donors' samples. The sample taken for sequencing was memory CD4+ T cells from PBMCs. Subset: CD45RA-negative fraction. This chain uses TRBV4-2 with TRBJ2-3, with D possibly TRBD2 on 6 matching bases. CDR3 bases: TGTGCCAGCAGCGATGGGGGACTGGGGGATACGCAGTATTTT. As protein: CASSDGGLGDTQYF.